A selection of T cell receptor beta chains follows, all from one sample in a study of PD-1 blockade in mismatch repair-deficient tumors. Assay: immunoSEQ multiplex PCR; the TCRdb copy retains only in-frame clones and omits some. The sample lists 100,000 to 150,000 clones, around 86% occurring once. The sequenced sample was peripheral blood, obtained 44 weeks after starting pembrolizumab. These receptors all come from an adult with mismatch repair-deficient cancer. Each CDR3 is given with its conserved first and last residue. Each record gives: clone size, V gene, D gene, J gene, CDR3 DNA, CDR3 protein. The D gene is left open where the match is weak. Rows may omit the clone size; those that give it use once, few, many or a size class.

abundance: .
v_gene: TRBV5-1
d_gene: .
j_gene: TRBJ2-2
CDR3nt: TGCGCCAGCAGCTTAGCCGGGACGACGAACACCGGGGAGCTGTTTTTT
CDR3aa: CASSLAGTTNTGELFF

abundance: .
v_gene: TRBV29-1
d_gene: .
j_gene: TRBJ2-1
CDR3nt: TGCAGCGTTGATAGAAATGAGCAGTTCTTC
CDR3aa: CSVDRNEQFF

abundance: .
v_gene: TRBV4-1
d_gene: .
j_gene: TRBJ1-5
CDR3nt: TGCGCCAGCAGCCAAGATTCCCATCGGGGCAGCCTCAATCAGCCCCAGCATTTT
CDR3aa: CASSQDSHRGSLNQPQHF

abundance: .
v_gene: TRBV6-5
d_gene: TRBD2
j_gene: TRBJ2-5
CDR3nt: TGTGCCAGCAGCCCTACGGGGGGGGATACCCAGTACTTC
CDR3aa: CASSPTGGDTQYF

abundance: .
v_gene: TRBV4-1
d_gene: .
j_gene: TRBJ2-2
CDR3nt: TGCGCCAGCAGCCTAGCGGTCACGAACACCGGGGAGCTGTTTTTT
CDR3aa: CASSLAVTNTGELFF

abundance: .
v_gene: TRBV7-9
d_gene: TRBD2
j_gene: TRBJ2-5
CDR3nt: TGTGCCAGCAGCTTAACCAGCGGGAGGGGGGAGACCCAGTACTTC
CDR3aa: CASSLTSGRGETQYF

abundance: .
v_gene: TRBV5-4
d_gene: TRBD2
j_gene: TRBJ2-1
CDR3nt: TGTGCCAGCAGCTTGGGGCTAGCGGGGGCCTCCTACAATGAGCAGTTCTTC
CDR3aa: CASSLGLAGASYNEQFF

abundance: .
v_gene: TRBV18
d_gene: TRBD1
j_gene: TRBJ1-2
CDR3nt: TGTGCCAGCTCACCGCGGGACAGGGGGCATGGCTACACCTTC
CDR3aa: CASSPRDRGHGYTF

abundance: .
v_gene: TRBV2
d_gene: .
j_gene: TRBJ1-4
CDR3nt: TGTGCCAGCAGTCAGGTCGTGGCTAATGAAAAACTGTTTTTT
CDR3aa: CASSQVVANEKLFF

abundance: few
v_gene: TRBV28
d_gene: TRBD1
j_gene: TRBJ1-2
CDR3nt: TGTGCCAGCAGTGCCCCGGGACAGGGGGCCGGGGGCTACACCTTC
CDR3aa: CASSAPGQGAGGYTF

abundance: .
v_gene: TRBV7-9
d_gene: TRBD2
j_gene: TRBJ2-1
CDR3nt: TGTGCCAGCAGCTTAGGGACTAGCGGGAGGCATGAGCAGTTCTTC
CDR3aa: CASSLGTSGRHEQFF

abundance: .
v_gene: TRBV4-2
d_gene: .
j_gene: TRBJ2-3
CDR3nt: TGTGCCAGCAGCCAAGATTTGGCGGGAACAACCACAGATACGCAGTATTTT
CDR3aa: CASSQDLAGTTTDTQYF

abundance: .
v_gene: TRBV30
d_gene: .
j_gene: TRBJ2-6
CDR3nt: TGTGCCTGGAGTTCGACACACTCTGGGGCCAACGTCCTGACTTTC
CDR3aa: CAWSSTHSGANVLTF

abundance: .
v_gene: TRBV7-9
d_gene: TRBD2
j_gene: TRBJ2-1
CDR3nt: TGTGCCAGCAGCTTAGCTTTCGCGGGAGGGCCTCGCGATGAGCAGTTCTTC
CDR3aa: CASSLAFAGGPRDEQFF

abundance: .
v_gene: TRBV19
d_gene: TRBD2
j_gene: TRBJ2-7
CDR3nt: TGTGCCAGTAGTTGGCGGGAGTTCACCGAGCAGTACTTC
CDR3aa: CASSWREFTEQYF

abundance: few
v_gene: TRBV6-5
d_gene: .
j_gene: TRBJ2-7
CDR3nt: TGTGCCAGCAGTTACTCGACGGGACGGGTGGGGGAAGAGCAGTACTTC
CDR3aa: CASSYSTGRVGEEQYF

abundance: .
v_gene: TRBV4-2
d_gene: .
j_gene: TRBJ2-7
CDR3nt: TGTGCCAGCAGCCAAGAGGGTTTGGAGCAGTACTTC
CDR3aa: CASSQEGLEQYF

abundance: .
v_gene: TRBV13
d_gene: .
j_gene: TRBJ2-1
CDR3nt: TGTGCCAGCAGCTTAGGAGGCAGGGGGGGTAATGAGCAGTTCTTC
CDR3aa: CASSLGGRGGNEQFF

abundance: .
v_gene: TRBV4-2
d_gene: TRBD1
j_gene: TRBJ2-2
CDR3nt: TGTGCCAGCAGCCCGGGACAGGACACCGGGGAGCTGTTTTTT
CDR3aa: CASSPGQDTGELFF

abundance: once
v_gene: TRBV6-5
d_gene: .
j_gene: TRBJ2-6
CDR3nt: TGTGCCAGCAGTTACGGAGGGGACTCTGGGGCCAACGTCCTGACTTTC
CDR3aa: CASSYGGDSGANVLTF